This paragraph covers one TCR beta chain sequence. The data originate from a study of blood T cell repertoires in COVID-19. Study as a whole: Nucleic acid was either cDNA or gDNA, and it came from T cells, B-cell-depleted T cells, or PBMCs.

Germline V gene data show CDR1 as MRHNA and CDR2 as SNTAGT. The CDR3 is 13 residues long. Unmatched junction bases numbered 4, after V lost 2 bases and J lost 11 bases. In the original processing: Amplification from reference gene primers served as the basis for estimated nucleated cell counts. Clones were read by immunoSEQ multiplex PCR, and TCRdb kept only the in-frame ones, dropping some. V and J calls and clone size are given by that table; D and trimming were obtained from the DNA. The profile shows roughly 100,000 clones, less than 95% of them singletons. The rearrangement uses TRBV6-4 and TRBJ1-2, with 11 bases that match TRBD1. This TCR was recovered from a man over 45 with acute or convalescent COVID-19. The sequenced material came from peripheral blood. CDR3 loop: CASSDRRDRGYTF. DNA of the CDR3: TGTGCCAGCAGTGACCGCCGGGACAGGGGGTACACCTTC.